One and the same sample provided the 9 T cell receptor beta chains below, sequenced in a study of blood T cell repertoires in COVID-19. Assay: immunoSEQ multiplex PCR; the TCRdb copy retains only in-frame clones and omits some. Among approximately 350,000 clones listed, around 86% were seen once. Sequenced: peripheral blood. The receptors shown here come from a woman between 45 and 60 years old with COVID-19, enrolled during active disease.

The chain links TRBV6-5 to TRBJ2-1; 11 bases line up with TRBD2. CDR3 length: 13 amino acids. J was trimmed by 8 bases and V by 5 bases; bases with no gene match: 2. Germline assignment: CDR1 MNHEY and CDR2 SVGAGI. Written as DNA, the CDR3 is TGTGCCAGCAGTCTTAGCGGGAGGGATGAGCAGTTCTTC. Its protein product is CASSLSGRDEQFF.

V is TRBV7-6 and J is TRBJ2-2, with 9 bases that match TRBD2. Germline V CDR1 and CDR2: SGHVS, FNYEAQ. The J segment lost 3 bases and the V segment lost 2 bases, leaving 1 base of the junction unmatched. This CDR3 spans 15 amino acids. The CDR3 nucleotides are TGTGCCAGCAGCTTACTAGCGGGATACACCGGGGAGCTGTTTTTT. It encodes CASSLLAGYTGELFF.

V is TRBV18 and J is TRBJ1-2; D is perhaps TRBD1 (5 bases). Germline loops: CDR1 KGHSH, CDR2 LQKENI. The V end was cut by 6 bases, the J end by 7 bases, with 15 bases between. There are 13 residues in the CDR3. The chain's CDR3 is CASSTDGAIGYTF. CDR3 nucleotides: TGTGCCAGCTCTACCGATGGGGCCATTGGCTACACCTTC.

This clone came up once. V gene TRBV2 combines with J gene TRBJ2-7; 8 bases map to TRBD2. The CDR3 totals 18 residues. Germline CDR1 reads SNHLY; CDR2 reads FYNNEI. V shed 1 base, J shed 0 bases, and the junction held 11 bases outside the gene matches. This CDR3 is CASSEGAGGRFLSYEQYF. The CDR3 region has the DNA TGTGCCAGCAGTGAAGGCGCGGGCGGGAGGTTCCTCTCCTACGAGCAGTACTTC.

The gene calls are TRBV27 and TRBJ2-7; TRBD2 aligns across 7 bases. Germline CDR1 and CDR2: MNHEY and SMNVEV (reference sequence). J gave up 4 bases and V 0 bases, and 9 bases lay outside the gene matches. This CDR3 spans 16 amino acids. The CDR3, as DNA: TGTGCCAGCAGTTTATCTGGGGGGACTACCATATACGAGCAGTACTTC. This gives the protein CASSLSGGTTIYEQYF.

The J gene is TRBJ1-6, the V gene TRBV4-3, with D possibly matching TRBD1 (6 bases). In germline, CDR1 is LGHNA, CDR2 YSLEER. The CDR3 length is 16 residues. Trimming left V 4 bases short and J 9 bases short, with 19 bases between. In DNA, the CDR3 is TGCGCCAGCAGCCCCGGCCAGGGGAAAGGCGGTTCACCCCTCCACTTT. The encoded protein is CASSPGQGKGGSPLHF.

This chain links TRBV19 with TRBJ1-5; 8 bases agree with TRBD1. Germline-derived CDR1 and CDR2 are LNHDA and SQIVND (reference sequence). The CDR3 extends over 18 amino acids. V was clipped by 7 bases and J by 6 bases; unmatched bases: 20. The CDR3 nucleotides are TGTGCCAGTATTAAGTCCTCGGGACAGGCGGACTTATTTCAGCCCCAGCATTTT. It translates to CASIKSSGQADLFQPQHF.

The rearrangement links TRBV2 to TRBJ1-4, with 11 bases lining up with TRBD1. With 7 bases clipped from V and 6 bases from J, the junction kept 7 bases outside the gene matches. This CDR3 region has 15 residues. The V gene's germline CDR1 is SNHLY and CDR2 FYNNEI. The CDR3 is CASTGRTGGDEKLFF. The CDR3 DNA reads TGTGCCAGCACGGGGAGGACAGGGGGCGATGAAAAACTGTTTTTT.

The DNA of the CDR3 is TGCGCCAGCAGCCAAGGACGGTTTAGCGGGAGAGGCGAGACCCAGTACTTC. Translating it yields CASSQGRFSGRGETQYF. V is TRBV4-3 and J is TRBJ2-5; TRBD2 matches 9 bases. V dropped 1 base and J dropped 5; count of bases not matched to a gene: 11. The CDR3 extends over 17 amino acids. The germline CDR1 and CDR2 sequences are LGHNA and YSLEER.